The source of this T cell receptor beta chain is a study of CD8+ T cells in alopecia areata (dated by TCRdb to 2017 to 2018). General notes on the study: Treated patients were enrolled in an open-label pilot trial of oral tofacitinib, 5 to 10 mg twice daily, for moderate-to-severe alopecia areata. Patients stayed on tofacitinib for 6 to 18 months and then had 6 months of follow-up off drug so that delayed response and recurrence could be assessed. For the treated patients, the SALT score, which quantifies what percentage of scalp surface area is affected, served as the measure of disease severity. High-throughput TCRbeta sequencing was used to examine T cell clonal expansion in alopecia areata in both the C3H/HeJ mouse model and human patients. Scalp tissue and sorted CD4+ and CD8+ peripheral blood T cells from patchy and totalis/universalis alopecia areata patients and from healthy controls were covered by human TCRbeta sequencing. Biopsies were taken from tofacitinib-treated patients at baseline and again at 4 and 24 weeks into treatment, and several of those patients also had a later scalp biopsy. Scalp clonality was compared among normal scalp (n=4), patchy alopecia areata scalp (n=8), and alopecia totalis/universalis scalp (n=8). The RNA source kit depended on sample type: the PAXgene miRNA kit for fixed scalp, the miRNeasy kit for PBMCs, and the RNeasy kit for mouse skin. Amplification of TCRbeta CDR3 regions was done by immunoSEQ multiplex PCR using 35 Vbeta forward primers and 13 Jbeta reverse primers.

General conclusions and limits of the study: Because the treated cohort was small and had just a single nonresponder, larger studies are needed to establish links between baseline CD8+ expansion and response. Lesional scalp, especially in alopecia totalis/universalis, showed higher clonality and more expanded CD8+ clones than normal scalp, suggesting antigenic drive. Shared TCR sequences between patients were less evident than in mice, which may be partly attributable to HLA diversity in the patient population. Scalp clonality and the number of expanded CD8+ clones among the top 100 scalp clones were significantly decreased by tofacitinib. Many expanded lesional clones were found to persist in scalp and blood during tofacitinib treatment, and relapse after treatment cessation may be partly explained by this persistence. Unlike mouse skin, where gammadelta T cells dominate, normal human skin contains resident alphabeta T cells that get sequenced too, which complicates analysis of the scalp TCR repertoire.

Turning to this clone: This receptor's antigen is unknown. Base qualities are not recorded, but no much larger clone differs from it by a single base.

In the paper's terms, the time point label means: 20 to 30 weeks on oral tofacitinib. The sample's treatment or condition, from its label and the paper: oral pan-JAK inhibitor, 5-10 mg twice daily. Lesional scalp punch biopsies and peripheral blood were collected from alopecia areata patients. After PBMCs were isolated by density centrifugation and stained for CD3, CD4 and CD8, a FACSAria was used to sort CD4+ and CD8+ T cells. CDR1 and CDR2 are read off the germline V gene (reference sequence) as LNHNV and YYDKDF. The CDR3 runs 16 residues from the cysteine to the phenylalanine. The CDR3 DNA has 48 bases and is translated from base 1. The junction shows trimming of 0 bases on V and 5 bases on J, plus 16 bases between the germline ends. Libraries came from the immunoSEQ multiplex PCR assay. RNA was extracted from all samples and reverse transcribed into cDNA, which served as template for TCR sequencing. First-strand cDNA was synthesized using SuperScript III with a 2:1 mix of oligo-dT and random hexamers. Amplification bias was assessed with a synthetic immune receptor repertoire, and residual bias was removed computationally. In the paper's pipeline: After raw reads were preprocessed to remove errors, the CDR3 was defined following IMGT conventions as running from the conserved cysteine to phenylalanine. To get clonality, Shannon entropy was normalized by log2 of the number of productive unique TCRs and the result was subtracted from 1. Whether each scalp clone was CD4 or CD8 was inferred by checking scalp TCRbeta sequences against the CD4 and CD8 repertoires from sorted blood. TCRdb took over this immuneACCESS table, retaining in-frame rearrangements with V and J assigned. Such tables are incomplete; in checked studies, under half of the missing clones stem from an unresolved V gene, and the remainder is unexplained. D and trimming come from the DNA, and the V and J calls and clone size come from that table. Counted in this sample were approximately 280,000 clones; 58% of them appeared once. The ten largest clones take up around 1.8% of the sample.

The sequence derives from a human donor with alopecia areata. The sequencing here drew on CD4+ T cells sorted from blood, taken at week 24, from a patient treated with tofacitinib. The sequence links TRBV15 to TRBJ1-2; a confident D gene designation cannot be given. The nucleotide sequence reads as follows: TGTGCCACCAGCAGAGATCGGGCGGCAGGAGGGTATGGCTACACCTTC. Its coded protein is CATSRDRAAGGYGYTF.